A single sample gave rise to the 25 T cell receptor beta chains below, sequenced in a study of cytomegalovirus exposure and HLA in healthy donors. The PCR made use of 60 Vbeta and 13 Jbeta primers. Using immunoSEQ multiplex PCR, the repertoire was profiled, and TCRdb retains in-frame clones only, with some absent. Found here are some 120,000 clones, 80% of them singletons; the top ten hold 1%. The sequencing input was PBMCs. The origin of the receptors is a man between 35 and 55 years old in good health and CMV-seronegative.

The rearrangement links TRBV7-3 to TRBJ1-1; TRBD1 matches 11 bases. Germline V CDR1 and CDR2: SGHTA, FQGTGA. Unmatched junction bases numbered 14, after V lost 1 base and J lost 10 bases. The CDR3 totals 17 residues. CDR3 in DNA: TGTGCCAGCAGCTTAATGGCGGGGGGGACAGGGGGAGAAGGAGCTTTCTTT. Protein: CASSLMAGGTGGEGAFF.

About this clone itself: It is unclear where the CDR3 begins or ends on the DNA, so no DNA is shown, and the CDR3 is as TCRdb lists it. The chain is built from TRBV6-1 and TRBJ2-7; the table's D call, TRBD2, was not checked against the DNA. Counting both end residues, the CDR3 totals 14 amino acids. Looked up from germline, CDR1 is MNHNS and CDR2 is SASEGT. CDR3 sequence: CASQFGGGNGMAYF.

This clone was seen once. The CDR3 protein is CSARENEKLFF. CDR3 nucleotides: TGCAGTGCTAGGGAGAATGAAAAACTGTTTTTT. The chain uses TRBV20-1 and TRBJ1-4; D not certain. Germline CDR1 DFQATT, CDR2 SNEGSKA (reference sequence). The V gene lost 3 bases and the J gene lost 5 bases, with 4 bases spanning the gap. The CDR3 runs 11 residues.

The J gene is TRBJ2-5, the V gene TRBV18, with D uncertain. V lost 5 bases, J lost 1 base, and 11 bases lay in between. The CDR3 sequence is 14 residues long. Germline CDR1 KGHSH, CDR2 LQKENI. This chain's CDR3 is CASSGDDIQETQYF. The DNA of the CDR3 is TGTGCCAGCTCAGGCGATGACATCCAAGAGACCCAGTACTTC.

The CDR3 nucleotides are TGTGCCAGCAGCTGGACCCGGGACAGGGTAACTGAGCAGTTCTTC. Its protein is CASSWTRDRVTEQFF. The J gene is TRBJ2-1, the V gene TRBV11-2; 9 nucleotides match TRBD1. This CDR3 contains 15 residues. With 4 bases clipped from V and 9 bases from J, the junction kept 10 bases outside the gene matches. The V gene's germline CDR1 is SGHAT and CDR2 FQNNGV. Based on the CDR3 plus reference TRBV11-2 and TRBJ2-1, the full variable domain is EAGVAQSPRYKIIEKRQSVAFWCNPISGHATLYWYQQILGQGPKLLIQFQNNGVVDDSQLPKDRFSAERLKGVDSTLKIQPAKLEDSAVYLCASSWTRDRVTEQFFGPGTRLTVL.

This CDR3 is CASAKPQGPYEQYF. For the CDR3, the DNA is TGTGCCAGCGCTAAGCCCCAGGGTCCGTACGAGCAGTACTTC. The rearrangement uses TRBV27 and TRBJ2-7; D may be TRBD1 (5 bases). Trimming cost V 8 bases and J 4 bases, with 18 bases left between them. The CDR3 totals 14 residues. Per germline, CDR1 MNHEY and CDR2 SMNVEV (reference sequence).

The rearrangement joins TRBV5-1 to TRBJ2-1; TRBD2 matches 8 bases. Losses at the gene ends were 4 bases for V and 7 bases for J; bases not matched to a gene: 10. This CDR3 region has 15 residues. The germline gives CDR1 SGHRS, CDR2 YFSETQ. The CDR3 sequence: CASSLPTGGGNEQFF. CDR3 DNA sequence: TGCGCCAGCAGCCTCCCCACGGGGGGGGGAAATGAGCAGTTCTTC.

This chain uses TRBV2 with TRBJ1-5; TRBD1 matches 9 bases. The CDR3 contains 13 residues. V lost 5 bases, J lost 12 bases, and 8 bases stayed unmatched. Germline loops: CDR1 SNHLY, CDR2 FYNNEI. CDR3: CASSIAETGGQHF. The DNA of the CDR3 is TGTGCCAGCAGTATTGCTGAGACAGGGGGCCAGCATTTT. The full variable domain, completed using reference TRBV2 and TRBJ1-5, is EPEVTQTPSHQVTQMGQEVILRCVPISNHLYFYWYRQILGQKVEFLVSFYNNEISEKSEIFDDQFSVERPDGSNFTLKIRSTKLEDSAMYFCASSIAETGGQHFGDGTRLSIL.

The chain couples TRBV5-1 to TRBJ2-5; 14 nucleotides line up with TRBD2. Losses at the gene ends were 0 bases for V and 1 base for J; bases not matched to a gene: 2. The CDR3 totals 17 residues. The germline V gene encodes CDR1 SGHRS and CDR2 YFSETQ. The CDR3 is CASSLGLAGGTQETQYF. In DNA, the CDR3 is TGCGCCAGCAGCTTGGGACTAGCGGGGGGGACCCAAGAGACCCAGTACTTC. Complete variable domain (other parts from reference TRBV5-1 and TRBJ2-5): KAGVTQTPRYLIKTRGQQVTLSCSPISGHRSVSWYQQTPGQGLQFLFEYFSETQRNKGNFPGRFSGRQFSNSRSEMNVSTLELGDSALYLCASSLGLAGGTQETQYFGPGTRLLVL.

CDR3 bases: TGTGCCAGCAGAGTGGACAGGGGGCCTGACTATGGCTACACCTTC. This sequence encodes CASRVDRGPDYGYTF. The V and J genes are TRBV27 and TRBJ1-2; 11 bases line up with TRBD1. The CDR3 length is 15 residues. The V segment lost 6 bases and the J segment 3 bases; nucleotides outside the gene matches: 6. CDR1 MNHEY and CDR2 SMNVEV come from the germline V gene (reference sequence).

The chain couples TRBV6-5 to TRBJ2-5; 10 bases are shared with TRBD1. The J call may be in error: the DNA end matches TRBJ2-7 better. Germline loops: CDR1 MNHEY, CDR2 SVGAGI. The CDR3 covers 14 residues. Here the CDR3 reads CASSPDRGLYEQYF. The DNA for the CDR3 is TGTGCCAGCAGTCCCGACAGGGGGCTCTACGAGCAGTACTTC.

The chain has TRBV7-9 and TRBJ1-3; 7 bases are a match to TRBD1. This CDR3 comprises 15 residues. Germline V gives CDR1 SEHNR, CDR2 FQNEAQ (reference sequence). The junction had 3 bases not matched to a gene; V was cut back by 0 bases and J by 4 bases. The CDR3 nucleotides are TGTGCCAGCAGCTTAGCCTGGACAGGAGGAAACACCATATATTTT. This gives the protein CASSLAWTGGNTIYF.

J is TRBJ2-5 and V is TRBV18; D unclear. The CDR3 length is 13 residues. Germline CDR1 is KGHSH and CDR2 is LQKENI. V was trimmed by 3 bases and J by 0 bases, leaving 5 bases between them. CDR3 coding DNA: TGTGCCAGCTCACCCCCGTACCAAGAGACCCAGTACTTC. Its translation: CASSPPYQETQYF.

The V and J genes are TRBV5-1 and TRBJ1-1; D is unclear. Germline values: CDR1 SGHRS, CDR2 YFSETQ. V was clipped by 1 base and J by 1 base, with 11 bases between them. This CDR3 spans 15 amino acids. Here the CDR3 reads CASSLQTPPNTEAFF. The CDR3, as DNA: TGCGCCAGCAGCTTGCAGACACCCCCGAACACTGAAGCTTTCTTT.

This CDR3 reads CASSPWERQVNCEQYF. The DNA of the CDR3 is TGTGCCAGCAGCCCTTGGGAAAGACAGGTAAATTGCGAGCAGTACTTC. This chain uses TRBV11-3 with TRBJ2-7; D might be TRBD1 (6 bases). This CDR3 contains 16 residues. Germline assignment: CDR1 SGHNT and CDR2 YENEEA. Trimming removed 5 bases at V and 6 bases at J, with 23 bases between.

The genes are TRBV5-1 and TRBJ1-1, with 10 bases matching TRBD1. The CDR3 is 14 amino acids. J lost 7 bases, V lost 4 bases, and 7 bases had no gene match. The germline CDR1 and CDR2 sequences are SGHRS and YFSETQ. The CDR3 here is CASSTGQGRFEAFF. The CDR3 coding sequence is TGCGCCAGCAGCACGGGACAGGGGAGGTTTGAAGCTTTCTTT.

The chain recombines TRBV2 with TRBJ1-1, with D perhaps matching TRBD1 (5 bases). The CDR3 runs to 15 residues. With 6 bases removed from V and 0 bases from J, the gap between germline ends came to 14 bases. CDR1 and CDR2 (germline): SNHLY, FYNNEI. The CDR3 reads CASRKRTSMNTEAFF. The CDR3 DNA reads TGTGCCAGCAGAAAAAGGACAAGCATGAACACTGAAGCTTTCTTT.

This chain joins TRBV7-8 and TRBJ2-5; tentatively, D is TRBD2 (6 bases). The CDR3 contains 14 residues. The germline CDR1 and CDR2 sequences are SGHVS and FQNEAQ. V lost 1 base and J lost 0, with 6 bases in between. In nucleotides, the CDR3 is TGTGCCAGCAGCTTAGGGACTAACCAAGAGACCCAGTACTTC. It specifies CASSLGTNQETQYF.

This chain connects TRBV5-1 to TRBJ2-1; 9 bases map to TRBD2. The CDR3 sequence is 15 residues long. Per germline, CDR1 SGHRS and CDR2 YFSETQ. J lost 8 bases, V lost 0 bases, and 6 bases had no gene match. In DNA form, the CDR3 reads TGCGCCAGCAGCTTGGCGACCGGCGGGGGGGATGAGCAGTTCTTC. This gives the protein CASSLATGGGDEQFF.

About this clone: Other nucleotide sequences in the sample specify the same CDR3. The V gene is TRBV25-1, the J gene TRBJ1-2; D is perhaps TRBD1 (5 bases). CDR1 MGHDK and CDR2 SYGVNS come from the germline V gene. Trimming cost V 4 bases and J 1 base, with 10 bases left between them. This CDR3 comprises 14 residues. The DNA of the CDR3 is TGTGCCAGCAGTGTTACAGGCGTTAACTATGGCTACACCTTC. Protein sequence: CASSVTGVNYGYTF.

The chain uses TRBV5-4 and TRBJ1-5; D perhaps matches TRBD1 (6 bases). CDR1 and CDR2 from the germline V gene are SGHNT and YYREEE (reference sequence). V lost 3 bases to trimming and J lost 1 base, with 11 bases between them. The CDR3 is 15 amino acids. The CDR3 bases are TGTGCCAGCAGCTCGGGGGGCTGGAGCAATCAGCCCCAGCATTTT. This sequence encodes CASSSGGWSNQPQHF. The full variable domain, its missing parts supplied by reference TRBV5-4 and TRBJ1-5, is ETGVTQSPTHLIKTRGQQVTLRCSSQSGHNTVSWYQQALGQGPQFIFQYYREEENGRGNFPPRFSGLQFPNYSSELNVNALELDDSALYLCASSSGGWSNQPQHFGDGTRLSIL.

The genes are TRBV27 and TRBJ1-1; D might be TRBD1 (6 bases). Trimming stripped 5 bases from V and 3 bases from J, with 22 bases between. The CDR3 length is 17 residues. The germline V gene has CDR1 MNHEY and CDR2 SMNVEV (reference sequence). The CDR3 region is CASSPPSGISGDTEAFF. For the CDR3, the DNA is TGTGCCAGCAGTCCGCCTTCAGGGATATCAGGGGACACTGAAGCTTTCTTT.

The CDR3 spells CASSQGSRVTQYF. The CDR3 nucleotides are TGTGCCAGCAGCCAGGGGTCCCGGGTTACCCAGTACTTC. The rearrangement uses TRBV27 and TRBJ2-5, with D possibly TRBD1 on 6 matching bases. Germline CDR1 and CDR2: MNHEY and SMNVEV (reference sequence). Trimming took 6 bases from V and 8 from J, leaving 16 bases between them. CDR3 size: 13 residues.

The genes are TRBV27 and TRBJ2-7, with 12 bases lining up with TRBD2. The junction had 12 bases not matched to a gene; V was cut back by 4 bases and J by 2 bases. The CDR3 consists of 18 residues. Germline lookup yields CDR1 MNHEY and CDR2 SMNVEV (reference sequence). The CDR3 DNA is TGTGCCAGCAGTTCTCGGCCTAGCGGGGGGGCCTACACCTACGAGCAGTACTTC. It yields the protein CASSSRPSGGAYTYEQYF.

The J gene is TRBJ1-1, the V gene TRBV30, with 7 nucleotides matching TRBD1. CDR3 length equals 11 residues. Germline trimming cut 8 bases from V and 3 bases from J; bases unmatched to any gene: 3. From germline, CDR1 is GTSNPN and CDR2 SVGIG (reference sequence). The CDR3 nucleotides are TGTGCCGGAACAGGGGACACTGAAGCTTTCTTT. As protein: CAGTGDTEAFF.